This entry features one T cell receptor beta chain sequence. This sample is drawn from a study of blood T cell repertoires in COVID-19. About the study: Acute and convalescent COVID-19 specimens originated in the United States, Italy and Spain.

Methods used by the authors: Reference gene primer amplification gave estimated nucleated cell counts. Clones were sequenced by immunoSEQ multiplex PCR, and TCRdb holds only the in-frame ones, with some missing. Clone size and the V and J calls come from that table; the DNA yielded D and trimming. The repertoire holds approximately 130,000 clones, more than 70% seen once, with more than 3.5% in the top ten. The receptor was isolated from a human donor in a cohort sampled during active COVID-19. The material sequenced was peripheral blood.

CDR3 nucleotides: TGTGCCACCAGTGACGGGACTAGCGGGAGTCTAAGGGAGCAGTTCTTC. The encoded protein is CATSDGTSGSLREQFF. The chain carries TRBV24-1 and TRBJ2-1, with 14 bases matching TRBD2. V lost 4 bases to trimming and J lost 10 bases; unmatched junction nucleotides: 8. The CDR3 runs to 16 residues. Germline CDR1 KGHDR, CDR2 SFDVKD.